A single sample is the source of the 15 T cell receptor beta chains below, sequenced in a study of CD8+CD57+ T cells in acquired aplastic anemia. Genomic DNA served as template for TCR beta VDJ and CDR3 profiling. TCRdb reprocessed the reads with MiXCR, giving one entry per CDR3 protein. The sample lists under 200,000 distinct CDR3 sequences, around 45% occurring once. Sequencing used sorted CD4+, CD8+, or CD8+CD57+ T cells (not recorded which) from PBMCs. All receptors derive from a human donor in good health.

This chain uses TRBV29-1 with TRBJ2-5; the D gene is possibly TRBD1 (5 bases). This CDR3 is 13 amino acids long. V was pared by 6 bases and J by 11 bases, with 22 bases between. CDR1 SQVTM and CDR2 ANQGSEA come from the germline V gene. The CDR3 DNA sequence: TGCAGCGTGGGGCGCCGACTTTCGATACCGCAGTACTTC. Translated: CSVGRRLSIPQYF.

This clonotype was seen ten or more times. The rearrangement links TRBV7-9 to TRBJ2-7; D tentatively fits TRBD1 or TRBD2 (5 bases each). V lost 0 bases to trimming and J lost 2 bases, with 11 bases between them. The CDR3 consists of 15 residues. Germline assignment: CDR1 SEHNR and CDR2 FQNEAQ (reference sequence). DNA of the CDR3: TGTGCCAGCAGCTTAGCAAGTATGGGACCCTACGAGCAGTACTTC. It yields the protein CASSLASMGPYEQYF.

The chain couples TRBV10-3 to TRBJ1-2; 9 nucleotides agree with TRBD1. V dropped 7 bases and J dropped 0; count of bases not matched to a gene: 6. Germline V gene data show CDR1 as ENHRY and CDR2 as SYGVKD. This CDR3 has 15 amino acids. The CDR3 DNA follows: TGTGCCATCAAAGGGGGACAGGGATCTAACTATGGCTACACCTTC. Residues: CAIKGGQGSNYGYTF.

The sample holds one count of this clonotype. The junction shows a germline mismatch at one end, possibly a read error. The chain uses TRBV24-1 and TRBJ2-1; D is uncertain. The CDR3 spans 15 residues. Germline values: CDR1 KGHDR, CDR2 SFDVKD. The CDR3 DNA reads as TGTGCCGCCAGTGACAACTTAGGGCCCCGGAATGAGCAGTTCTTC. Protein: CAASDNLGPRNEQFF.

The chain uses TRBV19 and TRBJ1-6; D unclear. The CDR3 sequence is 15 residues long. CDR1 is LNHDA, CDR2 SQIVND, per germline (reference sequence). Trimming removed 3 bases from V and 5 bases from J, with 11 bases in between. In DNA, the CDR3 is TGTGCCAGTAGTATTCCCAACTCGGATAATTCACCCCTCCACTTT. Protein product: CASSIPNSDNSPLHF.

The CDR3 loop reads CASSLGGSRTYGYTF. The CDR3 bases are TGTGCCAGCAGCTTAGGGGGGAGTCGGACCTATGGCTACACCTTC. V and J are TRBV7-9 and TRBJ1-2, with D perhaps matching TRBD1 (5 bases). Trimming pared 1 base from V and 4 bases from J, leaving 13 bases between. Germline V gene lookup returns CDR1 SEHNR and CDR2 FQNEAQ (reference sequence). This CDR3 has 15 residues.

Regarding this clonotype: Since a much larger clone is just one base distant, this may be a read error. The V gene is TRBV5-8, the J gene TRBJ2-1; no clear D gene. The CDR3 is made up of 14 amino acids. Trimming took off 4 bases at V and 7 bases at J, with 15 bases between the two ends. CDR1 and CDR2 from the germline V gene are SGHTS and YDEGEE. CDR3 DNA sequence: TGTGCCAGCAGCCGTAGCCGGGCCCGGAATGAGCAGTTCTTC. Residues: CASSRSRARNEQFF.

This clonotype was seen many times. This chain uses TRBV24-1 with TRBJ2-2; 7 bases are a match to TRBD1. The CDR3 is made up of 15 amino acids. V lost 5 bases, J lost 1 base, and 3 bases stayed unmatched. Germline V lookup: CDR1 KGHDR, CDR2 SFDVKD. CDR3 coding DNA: TGTGCCACCAGTGTGGGGACAGAGAACACCGGGGAGCTGTTTTTT. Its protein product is CATSVGTENTGELFF.

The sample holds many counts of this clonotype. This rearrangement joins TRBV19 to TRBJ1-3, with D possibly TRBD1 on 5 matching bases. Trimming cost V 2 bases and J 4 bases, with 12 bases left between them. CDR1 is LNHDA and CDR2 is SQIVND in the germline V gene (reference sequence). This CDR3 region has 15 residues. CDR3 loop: CASSISGRDGNTIYF. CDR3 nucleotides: TGTGCCAGTAGTATATCAGGCAGGGACGGAAACACCATATATTTT.

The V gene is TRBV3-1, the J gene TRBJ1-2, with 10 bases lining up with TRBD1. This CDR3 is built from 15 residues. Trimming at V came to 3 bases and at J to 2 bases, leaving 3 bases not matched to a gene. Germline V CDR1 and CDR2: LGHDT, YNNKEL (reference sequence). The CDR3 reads CASSHPGQGNYGYTF. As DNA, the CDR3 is TGTGCCAGCAGCCATCCGGGACAGGGGAACTATGGCTACACCTTC. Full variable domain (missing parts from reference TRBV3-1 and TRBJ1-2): DTAVSQTPKYLVTQMGNDKSIKCEQNLGHDTMYWYKQDSKKFLKIMFSYNNKELIINETVPNRFSPKSPDKAHLNLHINSLELGDSAVYFCASSHPGQGNYGYTFGSGTRLTVV.

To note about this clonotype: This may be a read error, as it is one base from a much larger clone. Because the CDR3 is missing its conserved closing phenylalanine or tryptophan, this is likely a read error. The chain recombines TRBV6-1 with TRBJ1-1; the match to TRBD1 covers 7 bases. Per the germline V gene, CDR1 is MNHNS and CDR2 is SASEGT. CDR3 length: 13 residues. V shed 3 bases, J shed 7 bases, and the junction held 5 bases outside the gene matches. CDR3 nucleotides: TGTGCCAGCAGTGAGTCGGGACAGCGTGAAGCTTTCTCT. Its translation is CASSESGQREAFS.

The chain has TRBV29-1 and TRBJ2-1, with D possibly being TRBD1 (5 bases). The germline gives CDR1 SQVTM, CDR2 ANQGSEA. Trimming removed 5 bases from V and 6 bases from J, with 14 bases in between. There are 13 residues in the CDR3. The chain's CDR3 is CSVQRGSGNEQFF. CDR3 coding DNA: TGCAGCGTTCAAAGGGGCTCGGGCAATGAGCAGTTCTTC.

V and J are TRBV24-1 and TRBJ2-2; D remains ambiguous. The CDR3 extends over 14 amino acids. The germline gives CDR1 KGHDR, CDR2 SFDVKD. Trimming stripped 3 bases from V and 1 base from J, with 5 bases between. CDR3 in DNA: TGTGCCACCAGTGATCCTAGGAACACCGGGGAGCTGTTTTTT. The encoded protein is CATSDPRNTGELFF.

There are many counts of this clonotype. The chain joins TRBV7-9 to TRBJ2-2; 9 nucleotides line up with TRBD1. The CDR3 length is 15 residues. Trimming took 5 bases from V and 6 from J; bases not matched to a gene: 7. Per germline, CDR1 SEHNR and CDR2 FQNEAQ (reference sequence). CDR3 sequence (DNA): TGTGCCAGCAGCCCGAGGGACAGGGAGTCCGGGGAGCTGTTTTTT. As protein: CASSPRDRESGELFF.

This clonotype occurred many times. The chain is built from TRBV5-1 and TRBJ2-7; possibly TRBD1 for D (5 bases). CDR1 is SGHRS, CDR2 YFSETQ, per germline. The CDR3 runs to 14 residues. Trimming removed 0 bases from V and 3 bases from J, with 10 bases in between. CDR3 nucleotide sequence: TGCGCCAGCAGCTTGGGACAGCAAGTCTACGAGCAGTACTTC. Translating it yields CASSLGQQVYEQYF.